This T cell receptor (beta chain) was obtained from a study of molecular identifiers for immune sequencing clone quantification. This clonotype turned up a few times. The antigen remains unidentified. TCRdb passed the PCR reads through MiXCR, listing each CDR3 protein once. The sample carries over 600,000 distinct CDR3 sequences, less than 20% recorded once. Study conclusions and caveats: Molecules of identical TCR sharing a barcode could underestimate highly expanded clone sizes.

Between about 19,000 and 1,100,000 sorted cells, with 10%, 30% or 50% RNA, yielded naive CD8 libraries. The CDR3 has 17 residues. V gave up 1 base and J gave up 11 bases; unmatched junction bases: 19. Germline assignment: CDR1 LGHNT and CDR2 FRNRAP. This TCR came from a human donor in good health. Some libraries in this study had Jurkat cell RNA spiked in. The sample taken for sequencing was naive CD8+ T cells from blood, with Jurkat cell RNA spiked in. Subset denoted: FACS-sorted CD8+CD4-CCR7+CD45RA+ naive T cells. The rearrangement links TRBV12-5 to TRBJ2-5; TRBD1 agrees at 7 bases. Here the CDR3 reads CASGLGLTGSSYNEQYF. The CDR3 DNA sequence: TGTGCTAGTGGTTTGGGCCTGACAGGGAGCTCCTACAATGAGCAGTACTTC.